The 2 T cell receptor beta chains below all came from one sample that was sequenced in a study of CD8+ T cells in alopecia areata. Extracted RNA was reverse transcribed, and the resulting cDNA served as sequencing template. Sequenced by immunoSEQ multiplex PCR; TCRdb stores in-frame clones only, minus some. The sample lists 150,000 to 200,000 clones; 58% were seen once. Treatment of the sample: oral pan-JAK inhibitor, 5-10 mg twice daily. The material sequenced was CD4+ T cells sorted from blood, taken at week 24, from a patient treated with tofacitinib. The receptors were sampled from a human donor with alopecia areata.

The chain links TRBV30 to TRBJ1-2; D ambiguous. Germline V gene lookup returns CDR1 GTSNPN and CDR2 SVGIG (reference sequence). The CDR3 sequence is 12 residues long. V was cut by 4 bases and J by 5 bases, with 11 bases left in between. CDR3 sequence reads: CAWTITGYGYTF. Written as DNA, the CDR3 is TGTGCCTGGACCATAACGGGTTATGGCTACACCTTC.

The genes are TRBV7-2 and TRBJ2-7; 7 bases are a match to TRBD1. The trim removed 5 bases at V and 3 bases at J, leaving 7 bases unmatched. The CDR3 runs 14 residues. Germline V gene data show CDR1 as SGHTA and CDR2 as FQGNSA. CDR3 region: CASSPSRDSYEQYF. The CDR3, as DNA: TGTGCCAGCAGCCCGTCCCGGGACAGCTACGAGCAGTACTTC.